This T cell receptor (beta chain) was profiled in a study of shared clonotypes between healthy human individuals. Study observations and caveats: About 5% of naive CD4 clonotypes were shared across several donors.

The method was immunoSEQ multiplex PCR; TCRdb's version includes in-frame clones alone and lacks a portion of them. The table shows 1 million to 1.2 million clones, with about 72% occurring only once. This CDR3 region has 15 residues. The germline gives CDR1 SEHNR, CDR2 FQNEAQ (reference sequence). V was cut by 5 bases and J by 1 base, with 14 bases left in between. Of note for this clone: Its antigen is not known.

The source material was memory CD4+ T cells from PBMCs. Noted subset: CD45RA-negative fraction. The genes are TRBV7-9 and TRBJ1-1, with D possibly being TRBD1 (6 bases). This clonotype was sampled from a man between 18 and 29 years old in good health. Some clones in this sample may be carry-over from other donors' samples. The CDR3 reads CASSPSQGTNTEAFF. CDR3 bases: TGTGCCAGCAGCCCCTCACAGGGAACGAACACTGAAGCTTTCTTT.